Listed below are T cell receptor beta chains from one sample, sequenced in a study of blood T cell repertoires in COVID-19. Repertoires were generated with immunoSEQ multiplex PCR, while TCRdb's copy carries only in-frame clones and drops some. The table lists over 200,000 clones, about nine tenths of them singletons. Material: peripheral blood. The receptor source for this set is a man aged 60-69 years who had recovered from COVID-19. Both conserved end residues are part of each CDR3. The D gene is left open where the match is weak. A clone size is listed for some rows: how often the clone was seen (once, few, many), or a class if it is expanded.

.,TRBJ2-3,TRBV5-1,.,TGCGCCAGCAGCCCCGGTCGGGATACGCAGTATTTT,CASSPGRDTQYF
.,TRBJ1-3,TRBV7-2,.,TGTGCCAGCACTGCTAAGGGGACTGGAAACACCATATATTTT,CASTAKGTGNTIYF
.,TRBJ1-3,TRBV6-5,TRBD1,TGTGCCAGCAGTTTTTCGGACAGGGCGACTGGAAACACCATATATTTT,CASSFSDRATGNTIYF
.,TRBJ1-5,TRBV12-3/TRBV12-4,TRBD1,TGTGCCAGCAGTCAACAGGGGTATATCCAGCATTTT,CASSQQGYIQHF
.,TRBJ2-5,TRBV2,TRBD2,TGTGCCAGCACCAGACGCGGGGGGTACCAAGAGACCCAGTACTTC,CASTRRGGYQETQYF
once,TRBJ1-1,TRBV6-2/TRBV6-3,TRBD1,TGTGCCAGCAGTTCCCCCGGGACAGTGAACACTGAAGCTTTCTTT,CASSSPGTVNTEAFF
.,TRBJ2-7,TRBV6-5,TRBD1,TGTGCCAGCAGGGGACAGGGGGCGCCGCTACGCGAGCAGTACTTC,CASRGQGAPLREQYF
.,TRBJ2-7,TRBV6-5,TRBD1,TGTGCCAGCAGTAGGGGGGACAGGGGTTCTCACGAGCAGTACTTC,CASSRGDRGSHEQYF
once,TRBJ2-7,TRBV7-2,TRBD2,TGTGCCAGCAGCTTATCCCTAGCGGGGGCCTACGAGCAGTACTTC,CASSLSLAGAYEQYF
few,TRBJ1-5,TRBV6-6,.,TGTGCCAGCAGTTACACTAATCAGCCCCAGCATTTT,CASSYTNQPQHF
.,TRBJ1-6,TRBV2,.,TGTGCCAGCACCCTGGGACAACGGAATTCACCCCTCCACTTT,CASTLGQRNSPLHF
.,TRBJ1-2,TRBV6-5,.,TGTGCCAGCAGTTATTCGGACAGAGTCAATGGCTACACCTTC,CASSYSDRVNGYTF
.,TRBJ1-2,TRBV7-9,.,TGTGCCAGCAGCTTTTCATTTCAGGGAAACTATGGCTACACCTTC,CASSFSFQGNYGYTF
.,TRBJ2-2,TRBV7-8,.,TGTGCCAGCAGCTTAGAGGGGTACACCGGGGAGCTGTTTTTT,CASSLEGYTGELFF
.,TRBJ2-5,TRBV30,.,TGTGCCTGGAGTCACCCTCCAGGTGAGACCCAGTACTTC,CAWSHPPGETQYF
.,TRBJ2-7,TRBV18,.,TGTGCCAGCTCACCAACGGTAGGAGGCGACGAGCAGTACTTC,CASSPTVGGDEQYF
.,TRBJ2-2,TRBV4-2,.,TGTGCCAGCAGCCTCAGGTTGAACACCGGGGAGTTGTTTTTT,CASSLRLNTGELFF
.,TRBJ1-4,TRBV29-1,TRBD1,TGCAGCGTGGAAGTGGGACAGGGTGATGAAAAACTGTTTTTT,CSVEVGQGDEKLFF
few,TRBJ1-1,TRBV12-3/TRBV12-4,.,TGTGCCAGCAGCAAACTCTCGAACACTGAAGCTTTCTTT,CASSKLSNTEAFF
.,TRBJ1-6,TRBV19,.,TGTGCCAGTAGTATGGCGGCCAGCTCACCCCTCCACTTT,CASSMAASSPLHF
few,TRBJ1-1,TRBV2,.,TGTGCCAGCAGTGAGCGGAGCCAGAACACTGAAGCTTTCTTT,CASSERSQNTEAFF
.,TRBJ1-1,TRBV5-1,TRBD1,TGCGCCAGCAGCTACTGGGACAGCCCGAACACTGAAGCTTTCTTT,CASSYWDSPNTEAFF
.,TRBJ2-1,TRBV19,TRBD2,TGTGCCAGTAGTATAGATAGAGCGGGAGGGCCCTATGAGCAGTTCTTC,CASSIDRAGGPYEQFF
once,TRBJ1-3,TRBV9,TRBD1,TGTGCCAGCAGCGTAGGGGACAGGGGGCGGAACACCATATATTTT,CASSVGDRGRNTIYF
.,TRBJ1-6,TRBV6-6,.,TGTGCCAGCAGTTACTCGACAGGTGGGGAAAATTCACCCCTCCACTTT,CASSYSTGGENSPLHF
.,TRBJ2-5,TRBV7-2,.,TGTGCCAGCAGCCCAACCTACAGGCAAGAGACCCAGTACTTC,CASSPTYRQETQYF
.,TRBJ2-5,TRBV5-1,.,TGCGCCAGCAGCTTGGACAGGGTCCAAGAGACCCAGTACTTC,CASSLDRVQETQYF
.,TRBJ2-5,TRBV7-8,.,TGTGCCAGCAGTTCAACCCCGGGAGCCGGGAACGTCAAAGAGACCCAGTACTTC,CASSSTPGAGNVKETQYF
few,TRBJ1-1,TRBV19,TRBD1,TGTGCCAGTAGTAACAGCCTTGGACAGGTTAGGAACACTGAAGCTTTCTTT,CASSNSLGQVRNTEAFF
.,TRBJ1-6,TRBV9,TRBD1,TGTGCCAGCAGCGTAGAGGGACAGGAGAATTCACCCCTCCACTTT,CASSVEGQENSPLHF
.,TRBJ2-2,TRBV27,.,TGTGCCAGCAGTTCAGACCCTCCCCGCGGGGTAAACACCGGGGAGCTGTTTTTT,CASSSDPPRGVNTGELFF